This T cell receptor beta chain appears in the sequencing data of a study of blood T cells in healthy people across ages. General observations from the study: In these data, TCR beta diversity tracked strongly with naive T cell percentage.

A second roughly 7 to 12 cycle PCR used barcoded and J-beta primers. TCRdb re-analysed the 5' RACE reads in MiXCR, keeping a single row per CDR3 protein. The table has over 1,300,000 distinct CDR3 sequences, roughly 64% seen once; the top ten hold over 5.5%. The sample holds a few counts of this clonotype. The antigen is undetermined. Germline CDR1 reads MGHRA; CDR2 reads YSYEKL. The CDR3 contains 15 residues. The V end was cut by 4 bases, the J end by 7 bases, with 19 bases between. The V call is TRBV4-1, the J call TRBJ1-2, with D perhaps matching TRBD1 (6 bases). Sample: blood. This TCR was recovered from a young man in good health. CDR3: CASSPRDGGLAGYTF. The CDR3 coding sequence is TGCGCCAGCAGCCCACGGGATGGGGGCCTTGCTGGCTACACCTTC.